The next 22 T cell receptor beta chains were all read from a single sample in a study of blood T cell repertoires in COVID-19. Repertoires were generated with immunoSEQ multiplex PCR, while TCRdb's copy carries only in-frame clones and drops some. This sample has hundreds of thousands of clones, with more than 80% found just once. Sequenced sample: peripheral blood. The source is a young woman with active or convalescent COVID-19.

The chain uses TRBV6-1 and TRBJ1-5, with D maybe TRBD1 (5 bases). The CDR3 has 15 amino acids. V was cut by 3 bases and J by 0 bases, with 9 bases left in between. Germline V gene lookup returns CDR1 MNHNS and CDR2 SASEGT. The CDR3 region is CASSEDTYSNQPQHF. The CDR3 DNA reads TGTGCCAGCAGTGAGGACACCTATAGCAATCAGCCCCAGCATTTT.

The chain joins TRBV10-2 to TRBJ2-1, with 12 bases aligning to TRBD2. Trimming at V came to 6 bases and at J to 5 bases, leaving 2 bases not matched to a gene. Germline V gene sequence: CDR1 WSHSY, CDR2 SAAADI. This CDR3 spans 14 amino acids. The CDR3 DNA sequence: TGCGCCAGCAGGACTAGCGGGGGAAACAATGAGCAGTTCTTC. Translation gives CASRTSGGNNEQFF.

The chain combines TRBV6-6 with TRBJ2-1; the match to TRBD1 covers 11 bases. There are 16 residues in the CDR3. The germline CDR1 and CDR2 sequences are MNHNY and SVGAGI (reference sequence). V lost 0 bases to trimming and J lost 6 bases; unmatched junction nucleotides: 4. Here the CDR3 reads CASSYSAGTGGNEQFF. CDR3 nucleotide sequence: TGTGCCAGCAGTTACTCGGCAGGGACAGGGGGCAATGAGCAGTTCTTC.

Remarks on this clone: The sample has other DNA sequences that encode this CDR3 too. V is TRBV6-1 and J is TRBJ1-2; 11 nucleotides match TRBD1. The CDR3 runs 14 residues. Germline V gene data show CDR1 as MNHNS and CDR2 as SASEGT. J was trimmed by 5 bases and V by 3 bases; bases with no gene match: 2. The CDR3 here is CASSEGQGGYGYTF. The CDR3, as DNA: TGTGCCAGCAGTGAGGGACAGGGGGGGTATGGCTACACCTTC.

The chain has TRBV2 and TRBJ1-5; the match to TRBD1 covers 9 bases. The CDR3 sequence is 15 residues long. After removal of 5 bases from V and 6 bases from J, the junction contained 8 bases not matched to a gene. Germline-derived CDR1 and CDR2 are SNHLY and FYNNEI. CDR3 residues: CASSLTGGATQPQHF. The DNA for the CDR3 is TGTGCCAGCAGTCTAACAGGGGGCGCGACTCAGCCCCAGCATTTT. Drawing the rest from reference TRBV2 and TRBJ1-5, the complete variable domain is EPEVTQTPSHQVTQMGQEVILRCVPISNHLYFYWYRQILGQKVEFLVSFYNNEISEKSEIFDDQFSVERPDGSNFTLKIRSTKLEDSAMYFCASSLTGGATQPQHFGDGTRLSIL.

The chain joins TRBV2 to TRBJ1-1, with 7 bases lining up with TRBD1. Unmatched junction bases numbered 7, after V lost 8 bases and J lost 1 base. This CDR3 has 14 residues. Germline CDR1 reads SNHLY; CDR2 reads FYNNEI. The CDR3 spells CASGRGLGNTEAFF. CDR3 nucleotide sequence: TGTGCCAGCGGAAGGGGGCTAGGGAACACTGAAGCTTTCTTT.

The chain combines TRBV15 with TRBJ1-4; TRBD1 agrees at 7 bases. V lost 0 bases, J lost 2 bases, and 3 bases stayed unmatched. The germline V gene has CDR1 LNHNV and CDR2 YYDKDF (reference sequence). The CDR3 is made up of 16 amino acids. Here the CDR3 DNA reads TGTGCCACCAGCAGAGATCAGGGACAGACTAATGAAAAACTGTTTTTT. Translating it yields CATSRDQGQTNEKLFF.

V and J are TRBV15 and TRBJ1-5, with D tentatively TRBD1 (6 bases). The CDR3 is made up of 16 amino acids. Trimming took off 5 bases at V and 3 bases at J, with 17 bases between the two ends. Germline assignment: CDR1 LNHNV and CDR2 YYDKDF (reference sequence). The chain's CDR3 is CATSRTRTEYNQPQHF. The CDR3 nucleotides are TGTGCCACCAGCCGCACCCGGACAGAGTACAATCAGCCCCAGCATTTT.

This clone has more than one count but fewer than ten. J is TRBJ2-7 and V is TRBV27, with 7 bases matching TRBD2. The germline V gene has CDR1 MNHEY and CDR2 SMNVEV (reference sequence). The CDR3 has 15 residues. V lost 5 bases and J lost 4; bases outside the gene matches: 11. The CDR3 loop is CASSLTGTTFYEQYF. CDR3 sequence (DNA): TGTGCCAGCAGTCTCACCGGGACTACTTTTTACGAGCAGTACTTC.

The chain employs TRBV7-9 and TRBJ1-1; perhaps TRBD1 as D (5 bases). CDR1 and CDR2 from the germline V gene are SEHNR and FQNEAQ (reference sequence). Trimming took 4 bases from V and 0 from J, leaving 12 bases between them. CDR3 size: 15 residues. The CDR3 is CASSSDRQLNTEAFF. As DNA, the CDR3 is TGTGCCAGCAGCTCTGACAGACAGCTGAACACTGAAGCTTTCTTT.

This clone came up a few times. This chain joins TRBV10-3 and TRBJ2-7; weak D call: TRBD1 (5 bases). The CDR3 extends over 15 amino acids. Trimming stripped 6 bases from V and 4 bases from J, with 19 bases between. Germline V gives CDR1 ENHRY, CDR2 SYGVKD. CDR3: CAISVPDQGTYEQYF. CDR3 sequence (DNA): TGTGCCATCAGCGTACCGGACCAGGGAACTTACGAGCAGTACTTC.

The genes are TRBV6-4 and TRBJ1-1, with a possible D match to TRBD1 (6 bases). Germline lookup yields CDR1 MRHNA and CDR2 SNTAGT. The CDR3 has 14 residues. The V and J ends lost 2 bases and 1 base respectively, with 8 bases between them. CDR3 DNA: TGTGCCAGCAGTGACGTAGGGGGGAACACTGAAGCTTTCTTT. Translation gives CASSDVGGNTEAFF.

Written as DNA, the CDR3 is TGTGCCTGGAGACCAGACTCTCTAGGCAATTCACCCCTCCACTTT. This gives the protein CAWRPDSLGNSPLHF. The V and J genes are TRBV30 and TRBJ1-6; D unresolved. The CDR3 covers 15 residues. CDR1 and CDR2 from the germline V gene are GTSNPN and SVGIG (reference sequence). V was trimmed by 3 bases and J by 7 bases, leaving 16 bases between them.

The rearrangement uses TRBV6-5 and TRBJ1-1, with TRBD1 matching 8 bases. Trimming took 7 bases from V and 4 from J; bases not matched to a gene: 5. Germline V gene data show CDR1 as MNHEY and CDR2 as SVGAGI. The CDR3 has 13 residues. For the CDR3, the DNA is TGTGCCAGCAAAAGAACAGGGGGCACTGAAGCTTTCTTT. It encodes CASKRTGGTEAFF.

The chain links TRBV6-1 to TRBJ1-2; no firm D call. V lost 2 bases to trimming and J lost 5 bases, with 12 bases between them. Germline V CDR1 and CDR2: MNHNS, SASEGT. The CDR3 covers 14 residues. This chain's CDR3 is CASSESAGAYGYTF. The CDR3 coding sequence is TGTGCCAGCAGTGAATCCGCAGGTGCTTATGGCTACACCTTC.

CDR3 sequence: CASSPGQGNGYTF. CDR3 DNA sequence: TGCGCCAGCAGCCCCGGACAGGGAAATGGCTACACCTTC. The V gene is TRBV5-1, the J gene TRBJ1-2, with TRBD1 identical over 8 bases. Germline-derived CDR1 and CDR2 are SGHRS and YFSETQ. Unmatched junction bases numbered 5, after V lost 4 bases and J lost 6 bases. CDR3 length: 13 residues.

The rearrangement joins TRBV2 to TRBJ1-3, with D uncertain. Trimming cost V 4 bases and J 0 bases, with 10 bases left between them. CDR1 and CDR2 from the germline V gene are SNHLY and FYNNEI. The CDR3 has 15 amino acids. The CDR3 DNA reads TGTGCCAGCAGTGCAGAGGCACTCTCTGGAAACACCATATATTTT. Protein sequence: CASSAEALSGNTIYF.

Turning to this clone: The same CDR3 arises from other DNA sequences in this sample as well. This chain connects TRBV29-1 to TRBJ1-2; D not resolved. Trimming took 3 bases from V and 8 from J, leaving 4 bases between them. Germline V gene lookup returns CDR1 SQVTM and CDR2 ANQGSEA. CDR3 length: 9 residues. CDR3 nucleotides: TGCAGCGTTGACCGGGGCTACACCTTC. Its protein is CSVDRGYTF.

This clone showed up just once. V usage is TRBV27 and J usage is TRBJ2-7, with D tentatively TRBD1 (6 bases). Germline V gene sequence: CDR1 MNHEY, CDR2 SMNVEV (reference sequence). Trimming took 6 bases from V and 0 from J, leaving 12 bases between them. The CDR3 loop spans 14 amino acids. The CDR3 loop reads CASSRQETSYEQYF. For the CDR3, the DNA is TGTGCCAGCAGCCGACAGGAAACCTCCTACGAGCAGTACTTC.

The chain employs TRBV7-2 and TRBJ2-1; 9 nucleotides agree with TRBD2. V shed 5 bases, J shed 6 bases, and the junction held 8 bases outside the gene matches. Germline V gene data show CDR1 as SGHTA and CDR2 as FQGNSA. The CDR3 has 15 residues. CDR3 coding DNA: TGTGCCAGCAGCCCTGGATGGGGACTAGCCAATGAGCAGTTCTTC. Translating gives CASSPGWGLANEQFF.

V and J are TRBV10-3 and TRBJ2-3; D is uncertain. Germline lookup yields CDR1 ENHRY and CDR2 SYGVKD. Trimming stripped 4 bases from V and 3 bases from J, with 5 bases between. The CDR3 has 12 residues. The DNA of the CDR3 is TGTGCCATCAGTGCAGTAACAGATACGCAGTATTTT. Translation: CAISAVTDTQYF.

The V and J genes are TRBV11-2 and TRBJ2-6, with unresolved D. Germline values: CDR1 SGHAT, CDR2 FQNNGV. V was pared by 5 bases and J by 0 bases, with 14 bases between. This CDR3 is built from 17 residues. The CDR3 nucleotides read TGTGCCAGCAGCGAACAGTGGTACATCTCTGGGGCCAACGTCCTGACTTTC. Translation: CASSEQWYISGANVLTF.